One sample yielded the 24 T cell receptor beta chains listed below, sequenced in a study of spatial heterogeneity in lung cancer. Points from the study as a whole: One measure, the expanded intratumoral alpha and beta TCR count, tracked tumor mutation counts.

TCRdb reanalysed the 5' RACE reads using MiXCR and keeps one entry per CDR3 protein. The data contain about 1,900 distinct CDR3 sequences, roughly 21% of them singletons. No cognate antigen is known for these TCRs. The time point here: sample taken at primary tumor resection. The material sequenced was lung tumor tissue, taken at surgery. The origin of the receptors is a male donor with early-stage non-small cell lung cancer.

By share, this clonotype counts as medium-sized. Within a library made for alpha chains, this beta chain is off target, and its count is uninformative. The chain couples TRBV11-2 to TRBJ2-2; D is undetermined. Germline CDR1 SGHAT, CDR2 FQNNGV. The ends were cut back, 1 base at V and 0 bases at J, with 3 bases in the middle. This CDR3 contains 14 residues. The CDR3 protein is CASSLATNTGELFF. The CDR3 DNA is TGTGCCAGCAGCTTAGCCACGAACACCGGGGAGCTGTTTTTT. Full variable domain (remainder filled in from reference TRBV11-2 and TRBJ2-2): EAGVAQSPRYKIIEKRQSVAFWCNPISGHATLYWYQQILGQGPKLLIQFQNNGVVDDSQLPKDRFSAERLKGVDSTLKIQPAKLEDSAVYLCASSLATNTGELFFGEGSRLTVL.

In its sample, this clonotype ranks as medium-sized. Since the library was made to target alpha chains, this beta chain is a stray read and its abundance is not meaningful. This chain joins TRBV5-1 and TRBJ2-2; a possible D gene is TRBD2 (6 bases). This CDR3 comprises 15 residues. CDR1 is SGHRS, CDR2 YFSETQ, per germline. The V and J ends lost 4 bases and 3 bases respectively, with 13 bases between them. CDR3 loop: CASSLGTPDTGELFF. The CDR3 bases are TGCGCCAGCAGCCTCGGGACTCCAGACACCGGGGAGCTGTTTTTT.

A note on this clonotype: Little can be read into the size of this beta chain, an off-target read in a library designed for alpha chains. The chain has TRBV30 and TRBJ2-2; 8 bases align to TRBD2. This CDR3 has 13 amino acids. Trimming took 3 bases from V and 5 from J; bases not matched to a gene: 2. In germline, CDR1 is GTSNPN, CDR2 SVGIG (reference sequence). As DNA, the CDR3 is TGTGCCTGGAGCGGCGGGGGGACCGGGGAGCTGTTTTTT. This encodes CAWSGGGTGELFF.

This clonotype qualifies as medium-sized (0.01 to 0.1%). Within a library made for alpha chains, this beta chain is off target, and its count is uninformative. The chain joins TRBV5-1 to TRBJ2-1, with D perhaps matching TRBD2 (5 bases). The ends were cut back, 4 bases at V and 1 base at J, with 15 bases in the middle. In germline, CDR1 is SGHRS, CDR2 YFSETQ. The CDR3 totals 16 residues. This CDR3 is CASSRWSSGSYNEQFF. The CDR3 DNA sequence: TGCGCCAGCAGCAGATGGAGCAGCGGTTCCTACAATGAGCAGTTCTTC.

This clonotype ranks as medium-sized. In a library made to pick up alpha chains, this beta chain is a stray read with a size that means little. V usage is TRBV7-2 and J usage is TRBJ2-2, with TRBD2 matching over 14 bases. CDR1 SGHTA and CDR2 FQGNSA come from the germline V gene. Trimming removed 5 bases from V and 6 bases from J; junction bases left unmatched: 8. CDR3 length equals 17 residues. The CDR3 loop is CASSLTSGRAASGELFF. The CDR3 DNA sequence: TGTGCCAGCAGCCTGACTAGCGGGAGGGCCGCCTCCGGGGAGCTGTTTTTT.

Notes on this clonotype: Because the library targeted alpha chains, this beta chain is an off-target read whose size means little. CDR3 sequence reads: CASSLQGANTGELFF. The CDR3, as DNA: TGTGCCAGCAGCTTACAGGGGGCGAACACCGGGGAGCTGTTTTTT. V gene TRBV7-9 combines with J gene TRBJ2-2; 7 nucleotides match TRBD1. Trimming took 2 bases from V and 0 from J; bases not matched to a gene: 0. This CDR3 contains 15 residues. Germline V gene lookup returns CDR1 SEHNR and CDR2 FQNEAQ (reference sequence).

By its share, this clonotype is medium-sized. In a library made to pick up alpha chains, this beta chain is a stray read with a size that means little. In nucleotides, the CDR3 is TGCGCCAGCAGCTTGGCAGGGGAGACCCAGTACTTC. This gives the protein CASSLAGETQYF. The chain joins TRBV5-1 to TRBJ2-5, with D possibly being TRBD1 (5 bases). The V gene's germline CDR1 is SGHRS and CDR2 YFSETQ. The CDR3 is made up of 12 amino acids. V was pared by 0 bases and J by 5 bases, with 5 bases between.

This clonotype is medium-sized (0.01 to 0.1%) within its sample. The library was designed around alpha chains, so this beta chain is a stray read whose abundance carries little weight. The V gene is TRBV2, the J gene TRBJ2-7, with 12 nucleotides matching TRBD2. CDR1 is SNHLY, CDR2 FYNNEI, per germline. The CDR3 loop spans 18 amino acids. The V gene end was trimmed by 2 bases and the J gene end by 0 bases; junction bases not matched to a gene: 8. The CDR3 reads CASSESLAGGLDSYEQYF. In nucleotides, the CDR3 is TGTGCCAGCAGTGAAAGTCTAGCGGGAGGGCTTGACTCCTACGAGCAGTACTTC.

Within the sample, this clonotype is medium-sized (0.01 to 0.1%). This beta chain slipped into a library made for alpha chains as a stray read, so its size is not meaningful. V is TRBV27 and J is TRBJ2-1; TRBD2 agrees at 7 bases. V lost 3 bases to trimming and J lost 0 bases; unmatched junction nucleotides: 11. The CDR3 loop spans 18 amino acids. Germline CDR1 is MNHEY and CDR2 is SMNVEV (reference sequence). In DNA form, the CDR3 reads TGTGCCAGCAGTTTCTCGGCGGGGGACGTCAGCTCCTACAATGAGCAGTTCTTC. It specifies CASSFSAGDVSSYNEQFF.

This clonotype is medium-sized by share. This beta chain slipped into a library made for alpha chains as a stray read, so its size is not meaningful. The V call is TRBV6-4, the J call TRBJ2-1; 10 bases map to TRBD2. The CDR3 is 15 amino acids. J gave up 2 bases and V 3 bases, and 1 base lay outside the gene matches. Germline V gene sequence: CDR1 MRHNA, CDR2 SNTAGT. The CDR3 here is CASSEGTSAYNEQFF. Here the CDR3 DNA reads TGTGCCAGCAGTGAGGGGACTAGCGCCTACAATGAGCAGTTCTTC.

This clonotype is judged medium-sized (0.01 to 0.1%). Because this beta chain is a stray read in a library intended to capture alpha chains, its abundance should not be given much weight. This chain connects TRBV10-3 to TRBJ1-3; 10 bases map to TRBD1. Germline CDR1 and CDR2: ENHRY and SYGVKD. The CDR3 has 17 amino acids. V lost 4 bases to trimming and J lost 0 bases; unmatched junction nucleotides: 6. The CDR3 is CAISVLTGGSSGNTIYF. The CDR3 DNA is TGTGCCATCAGTGTCCTGACAGGGGGCTCCTCTGGAAACACCATATATTTT.

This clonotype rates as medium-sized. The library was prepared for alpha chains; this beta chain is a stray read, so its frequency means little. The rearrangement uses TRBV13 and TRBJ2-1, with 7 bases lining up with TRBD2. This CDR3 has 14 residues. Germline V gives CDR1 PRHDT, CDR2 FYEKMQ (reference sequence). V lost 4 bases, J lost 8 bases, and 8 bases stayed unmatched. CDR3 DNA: TGTGCCAGCAGCTCGGGACTAACCTATCATGAGCAGTTCTTC. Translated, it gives CASSSGLTYHEQFF.

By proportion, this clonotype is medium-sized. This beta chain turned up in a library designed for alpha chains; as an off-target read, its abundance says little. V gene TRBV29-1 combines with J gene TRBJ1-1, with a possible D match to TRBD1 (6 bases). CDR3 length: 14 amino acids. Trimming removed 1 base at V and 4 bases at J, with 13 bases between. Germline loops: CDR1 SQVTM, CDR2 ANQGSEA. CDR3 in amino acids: CSVEVGRGGTEAFF. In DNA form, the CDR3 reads TGCAGCGTTGAAGTCGGCAGGGGAGGCACTGAAGCTTTCTTT.

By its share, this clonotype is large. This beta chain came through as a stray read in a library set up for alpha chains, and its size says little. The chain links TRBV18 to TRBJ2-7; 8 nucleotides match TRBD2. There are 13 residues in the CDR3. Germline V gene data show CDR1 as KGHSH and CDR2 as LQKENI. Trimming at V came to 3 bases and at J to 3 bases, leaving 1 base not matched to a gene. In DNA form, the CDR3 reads TGTGCCAGCTCACCGGGACTAGACTACGAGCAGTACTTC. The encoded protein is CASSPGLDYEQYF.

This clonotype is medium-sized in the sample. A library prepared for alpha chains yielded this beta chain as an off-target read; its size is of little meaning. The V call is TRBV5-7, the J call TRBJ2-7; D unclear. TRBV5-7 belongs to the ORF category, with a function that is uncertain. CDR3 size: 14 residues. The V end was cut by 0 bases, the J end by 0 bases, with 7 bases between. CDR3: CASSLGPSSYEQYV. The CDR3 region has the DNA TGTGCCAGCAGCTTGGGACCCAGCTCCTACGAGCAGTACGTC.

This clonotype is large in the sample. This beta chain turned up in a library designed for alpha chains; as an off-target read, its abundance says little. CDR3: CATSDLRPGRFTDTQYF. DNA of the CDR3: TGTGCCACCAGTGATTTGCGTCCAGGGAGGTTCACAGATACGCAGTATTTT. The chain has TRBV24-1 and TRBJ2-3; a weak D match, TRBD2 (6 bases). The V end was cut by 0 bases, the J end by 2 bases, with 14 bases between. CDR1 KGHDR and CDR2 SFDVKD come from the germline V gene. The CDR3 covers 17 residues.

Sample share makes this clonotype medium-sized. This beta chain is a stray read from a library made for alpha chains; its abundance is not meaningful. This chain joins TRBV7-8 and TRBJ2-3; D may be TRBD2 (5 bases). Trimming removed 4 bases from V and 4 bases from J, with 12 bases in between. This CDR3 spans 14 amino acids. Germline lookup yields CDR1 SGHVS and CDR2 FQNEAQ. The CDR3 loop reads CASSSVEGSDTQYF. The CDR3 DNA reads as TGTGCCAGCAGCTCGGTAGAGGGTTCAGATACGCAGTATTTT.

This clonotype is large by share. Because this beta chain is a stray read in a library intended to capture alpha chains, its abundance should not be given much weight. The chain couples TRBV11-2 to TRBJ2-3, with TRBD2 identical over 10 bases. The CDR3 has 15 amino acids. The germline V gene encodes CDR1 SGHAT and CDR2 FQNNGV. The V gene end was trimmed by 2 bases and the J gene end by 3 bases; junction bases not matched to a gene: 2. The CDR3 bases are TGTGCCAGCAGCTTAAGCGGGGGGGTGACAGATACGCAGTATTTT. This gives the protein CASSLSGGVTDTQYF.

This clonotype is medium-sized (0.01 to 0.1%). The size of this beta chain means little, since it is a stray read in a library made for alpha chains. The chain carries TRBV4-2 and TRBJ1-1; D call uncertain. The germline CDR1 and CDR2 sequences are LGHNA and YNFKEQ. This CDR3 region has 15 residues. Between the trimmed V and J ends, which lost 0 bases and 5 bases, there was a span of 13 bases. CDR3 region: CASSQDDTRGTEAFF. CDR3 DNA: TGTGCCAGCAGCCAAGATGACACTCGCGGGACTGAAGCTTTCTTT.

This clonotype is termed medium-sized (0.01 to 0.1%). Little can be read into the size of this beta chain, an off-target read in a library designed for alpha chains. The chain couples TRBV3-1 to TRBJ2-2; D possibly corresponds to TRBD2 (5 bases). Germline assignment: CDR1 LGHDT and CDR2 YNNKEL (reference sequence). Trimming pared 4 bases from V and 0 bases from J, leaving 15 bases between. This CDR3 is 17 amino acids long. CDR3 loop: CASSLPRAVANTGELFF. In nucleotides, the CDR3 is TGTGCCAGCAGCCTCCCGAGGGCGGTTGCGAACACCGGGGAGCTGTTTTTT.

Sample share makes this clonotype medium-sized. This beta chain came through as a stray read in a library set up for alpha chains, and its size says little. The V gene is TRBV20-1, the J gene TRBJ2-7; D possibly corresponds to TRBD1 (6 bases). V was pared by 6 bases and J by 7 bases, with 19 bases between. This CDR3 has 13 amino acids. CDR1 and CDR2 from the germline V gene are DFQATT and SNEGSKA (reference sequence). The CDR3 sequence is CSAPTQGQGEQYF. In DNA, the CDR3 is TGCAGTGCACCCACCCAGGGCCAGGGGGAGCAGTACTTC.

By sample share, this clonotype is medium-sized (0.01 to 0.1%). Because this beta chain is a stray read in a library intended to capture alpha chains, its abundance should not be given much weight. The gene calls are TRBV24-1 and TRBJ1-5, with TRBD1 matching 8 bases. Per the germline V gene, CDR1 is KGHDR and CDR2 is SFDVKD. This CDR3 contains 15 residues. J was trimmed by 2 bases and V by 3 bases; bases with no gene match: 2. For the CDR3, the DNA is TGTGCCACCAGTGATCCGACAGGGGGCAATCAGCCCCAGCATTTT. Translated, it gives CATSDPTGGNQPQHF.

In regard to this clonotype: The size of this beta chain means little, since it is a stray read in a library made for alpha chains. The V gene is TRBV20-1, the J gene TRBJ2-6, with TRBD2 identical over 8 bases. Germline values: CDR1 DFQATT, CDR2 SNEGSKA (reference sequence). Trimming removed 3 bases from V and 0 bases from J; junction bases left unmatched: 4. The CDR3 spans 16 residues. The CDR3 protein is CSARAGGSSGANVLTF. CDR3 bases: TGCAGTGCTAGGGCGGGAGGTTCCTCTGGGGCCAACGTCCTGACTTTC.

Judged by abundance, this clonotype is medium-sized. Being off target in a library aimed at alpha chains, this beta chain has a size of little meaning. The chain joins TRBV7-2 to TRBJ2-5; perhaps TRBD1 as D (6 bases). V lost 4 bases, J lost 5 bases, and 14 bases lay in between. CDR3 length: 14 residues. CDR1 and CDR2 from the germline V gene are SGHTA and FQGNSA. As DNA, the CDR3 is TGTGCCAGCAGCTCCGACAGGTATTCCGAGACCCAGTACTTC. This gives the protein CASSSDRYSETQYF.